This TCR beta chain was identified in a study of patients and donors after allogeneic stem cell transplantation. Germline values: CDR1 MNHEY, CDR2 SMNVEV (reference sequence). The V segment lost 4 bases and the J segment 6 bases; nucleotides outside the gene matches: 8. This CDR3 spans 14 amino acids. TCRdb re-called the RT-PCR reads with MiXCR, one entry per CDR3 protein. The repertoire holds around 160,000 distinct CDR3 sequences, with around 30% as singletons. This receptor was taken from a human donor who was either an allogeneic HSCT recipient or a stem cell or donor lymphocyte infusion donor (not recorded which). It is not recorded whose cells these are; they may come from a transplant donor. The material sequenced was blood, either unsorted or a sorted T cell fraction (not recorded which). V usage is TRBV27 and J usage is TRBJ2-5; 7 positions agree with TRBD2. This CDR3 reads CASSSRTRQQTQYF. The CDR3 DNA sequence: TGTGCCAGCAGTTCTCGGACTAGGCAGCAGACCCAGTACTTC.